A single sample is the source of the 13 T cell receptor beta chains below, sequenced in a study of shared clonotypes between healthy human individuals. The data were produced by immunoSEQ multiplex PCR, yet TCRdb's version contains in-frame clones alone and is incomplete. The table shows millions of clones, with roughly 94% occurring only once. Sequencing was carried out using naive CD4+ T cells sorted from blood. Subset in this sample: CD45RA+ positively selected. The source is a man younger than 35 in good health.

With respect to this clone: One base away lies a much larger clone, so this may be a sequencing read error. The chain is built from TRBV5-1 and TRBJ2-7; D remains ambiguous. This CDR3 spans 12 amino acids. The V and J ends lost 0 bases and 12 bases respectively, with 13 bases between them. In germline, CDR1 is SGHRS, CDR2 YFSETQ. The CDR3 sequence: CASSLEGPKLYF. CDR3 nucleotide sequence: TGCGCCAGCAGCTTGGAAGGGCCTAAGCTGTACTTC.

This rearrangement joins TRBV2 to TRBJ2-5; 9 bases are shared with TRBD2. Germline V gene sequence: CDR1 SNHLY, CDR2 FYNNEI. The CDR3 contains 15 residues. Trimming cost V 6 bases and J 1 base; bases outside gene matches: 6. The CDR3 sequence is CASRKRTSAQETQYF. DNA of the CDR3: TGTGCCAGCAGAAAAAGGACTAGCGCCCAAGAGACCCAGTACTTC.

V is TRBV30 and J is TRBJ1-5; no reliable D call. CDR3 size: 17 residues. Germline-derived CDR1 and CDR2 are GTSNPN and SVGIG (reference sequence). Trimming pared 0 bases from V and 0 bases from J, leaving 15 bases between. The DNA for the CDR3 is TGTGCCTGGAGTGTAGGGAAGACTACGAATAGCAATCAGCCCCAGCATTTT. This codes for CAWSVGKTTNSNQPQHF. Combining the CDR3 with reference TRBV30 and TRBJ1-5 gives the whole variable domain SQTIHQWPATLVQPVGSPLSLECTVEGTSNPNLYWYRQAAGRGLQLLFYSVGIGQISSEVPQNLSASRPQDRQFILSSKKLLLSDSGFYLCAWSVGKTTNSNQPQHFGDGTRLSIL.

To note about this clone: This sample includes further DNA sequences coding for the same CDR3. The chain links TRBV6-5 to TRBJ2-7; D possibly corresponds to TRBD1 (5 bases). The CDR3 covers 14 residues. With 1 base removed from V and 4 bases from J, the gap between germline ends came to 11 bases. Germline-derived CDR1 and CDR2 are MNHEY and SVGAGI. The CDR3 here is CASSYYGQGYEQYF. As DNA, the CDR3 is TGTGCCAGCAGTTACTACGGACAAGGGTACGAGCAGTACTTC.

The chain is built from TRBV6-6 and TRBJ1-1, with 8 nucleotides matching TRBD1. The length of the CDR3 is 12 residues. CDR1 and CDR2 from the germline V gene are MNHNY and SVGAGI (reference sequence). V lost 8 bases, J lost 4 bases, and 3 bases stayed unmatched. Here the CDR3 reads CASGTGGTEAFF. The DNA of the CDR3 is TGTGCCAGCGGCACAGGGGGCACTGAAGCTTTCTTT.

This rearrangement joins TRBV2 to TRBJ1-5; 7 bases agree with TRBD1. This CDR3 has 15 amino acids. The V gene's germline CDR1 is SNHLY and CDR2 FYNNEI. Trimming removed 3 bases from V and 6 bases from J; junction bases left unmatched: 8. The chain's CDR3 is CASSDGRGKSQPQHF. The CDR3, as DNA: TGTGCCAGCAGTGACGGCAGGGGGAAGAGTCAGCCCCAGCATTTT.

This chain connects TRBV6-5 to TRBJ2-7; TRBD1 aligns across 7 bases. The CDR3 is made up of 14 amino acids. V shed 6 bases and J 3 bases; nucleotides not matched to a gene: 8. Germline assignment: CDR1 MNHEY and CDR2 SVGAGI. The DNA for the CDR3 is TGTGCCAGCAGCCGGGGACAGACAGGCTACGAGCAGTACTTC. It specifies CASSRGQTGYEQYF.

Only one count was recorded for this clone. The rearrangement links TRBV14 to TRBJ2-1; possibly TRBD1 or TRBD2 for D (5 bases each). V was clipped by 0 bases and J by 15 bases, with 15 bases between them. The length of the CDR3 is 13 residues. The V gene's germline CDR1 is SGHDN and CDR2 FVKESK. The CDR3 sequence: CASSQDLRESPFF. CDR3 coding DNA: TGTGCCAGCAGCCAAGATCTCAGGGAGTCCCCGTTCTTC.

This sequence joins TRBV2 and TRBJ2-2; D not certain. Trimming shortened V by 3 bases and J by 2 bases, and 10 bases separated the two germline ends. Per the germline V gene, CDR1 is SNHLY and CDR2 is FYNNEI. The CDR3 loop spans 15 amino acids. Written as DNA, the CDR3 is TGTGCCAGCAGTGATCCAAGTACAAACACCGGGGAGCTGTTTTTT. Encoded protein: CASSDPSTNTGELFF.

In this sample, this clone turned up once. This chain connects TRBV7-6 to TRBJ2-3, with TRBD2 matching 11 bases. Germline trimming cut 5 bases from V and 2 bases from J; bases unmatched to any gene: 9. Germline V gives CDR1 SGHVS, CDR2 FNYEAQ. CDR3 size: 17 residues. Written as DNA, the CDR3 is TGTGCCAGCAGCACCCGACTAGCGGGGAGGTACACAGATACGCAGTATTTT. Translating gives CASSTRLAGRYTDTQYF.

As for this clone: Compared with germline, one end of the junction differs, possibly owing to a read error. The chain is built from TRBV7-7 and TRBJ2-3; 8 bases are shared with TRBD1. CDR3 length: 15 residues. CDR1 is SSHAT and CDR2 is FNYEAQ in the germline V gene (reference sequence). The CDR3 here is CASSPGQGWTDTQYF. The CDR3 bases are TGTGCTAGCAGCCCAGGACAGGGTTGGACAGATACGCAGTATTTT.

The chain is built from TRBV18 and TRBJ1-5; D uncertain. Germline CDR1 and CDR2: KGHSH and LQKENI. The CDR3 is 13 residues long. Trimming removed 0 bases at V and 9 bases at J, with 9 bases between. The DNA for the CDR3 is TGTGCCAGCTCACCACCGGTGGGGTGGCCCCAGCATTTT. It yields the protein CASSPPVGWPQHF.

The rearrangement uses TRBV28 and TRBJ1-1; D remains ambiguous. The CDR3 runs to 13 residues. Germline V gives CDR1 MDHEN, CDR2 SYDVKM. Trimming pared 5 bases from V and 4 bases from J, leaving 11 bases between. The CDR3 nucleotides are TGTGCCAGCAGTAACCCGGAGGGCACTGAAGCTTTCTTT. The encoded protein is CASSNPEGTEAFF.